This entry lists 22 T cell receptor beta chains sequenced from one sample in a study of cytomegalovirus exposure and HLA in healthy donors. The PCR used 60 Vbeta and 13 Jbeta primers. Here immunoSEQ multiplex PCR was the method, and the copy in TCRdb shows in-frame clones only, minus some. The table records 150,000 to 200,000 clones, under 85% of them present only once. Sequenced: PBMCs. These receptors all stem from a male donor in good health and CMV-seronegative.

V gene TRBV7-2 combines with J gene TRBJ2-5, with D maybe TRBD2 (5 bases). The DNA matches TRBJ2-7 better at its end, which makes the J call doubtful. Germline CDR1 and CDR2: SGHTA and FQGNSA. The CDR3 totals 14 residues. The CDR3: CASTPSGLGYEQYF. The CDR3 DNA follows: TGTGCCAGCACCCCCTCCGGACTGGGCTACGAGCAGTACTTC.

The chain couples TRBV28 to TRBJ2-1; D uncertain. The germline CDR1 and CDR2 sequences are MDHEN and SYDVKM. Deletions cut 3 bases from V and 4 bases from J, with 13 bases between. The length of the CDR3 is 15 residues. The CDR3 DNA sequence: TGTGCCAGCAGTTTGGTGCGGATCCAATACAATGAGCAGTTCTTC. Protein product: CASSLVRIQYNEQFF.

This chain joins TRBV6-5 and TRBJ2-2, with D perhaps matching TRBD1 (6 bases). CDR3 length: 15 residues. V was clipped by 6 bases and J by 1 base, with 12 bases between them. CDR1 and CDR2 from the germline V gene are MNHEY and SVGAGI. The CDR3 region is CASRRTELNTGELFF. DNA of the CDR3: TGTGCCAGCAGACGGACAGAATTGAACACCGGGGAGCTGTTTTTT.

V is TRBV4-1 and J is TRBJ2-7; 12 bases agree with TRBD1. The CDR3 sequence is 15 residues long. J gave up 7 bases and V 2 bases, and 6 bases lay outside the gene matches. Per the germline V gene, CDR1 is MGHRA and CDR2 is YSYEKL. In DNA, the CDR3 is TGCGCCAGCAGCCAACCCGGGACAGGGGGCAAAGAGCAGTACTTC. As protein: CASSQPGTGGKEQYF.

CDR3 amino acids: CASSHPTPYEQYF. CDR3 nucleotides: TGTGCCAGCAGCCACCCCACACCCTACGAGCAGTACTTC. The chain is built from TRBV6-5 and TRBJ2-7; D is ambiguous. The CDR3 contains 13 residues. CDR1 MNHEY and CDR2 SVGAGI come from the germline V gene. The V end was cut by 6 bases, the J end by 2 bases, with 11 bases between.

The rearrangement links TRBV28 to TRBJ1-2, with 7 nucleotides matching TRBD1. Germline V gene data show CDR1 as MDHEN and CDR2 as SYDVKM. The J segment lost 9 bases and the V segment lost 2 bases, leaving 12 bases of the junction unmatched. The CDR3 covers 15 residues. DNA of the CDR3: TGTGCCAGCAGTTTACTCGACAGGGCTCGGGCACGCTACACCTTC. Amino acids: CASSLLDRARARYTF.

J is TRBJ1-5 and V is TRBV6-1, with 10 bases matching TRBD1. J gave up 6 bases and V 5 bases, and 7 bases lay outside the gene matches. Germline values: CDR1 MNHNS, CDR2 SASEGT. The CDR3 consists of 15 residues. The DNA for the CDR3 is TGTGCCAGCAGTCTGACAGGGGGCCAGGGTCAGCCCCAGCATTTT. This encodes CASSLTGGQGQPQHF.

There are a few counts of this clone. V and J are TRBV28 and TRBJ2-7; D not certain. The length of the CDR3 is 14 residues. CDR1 is MDHEN, CDR2 SYDVKM, per germline. Trimming stripped 6 bases from V and 0 bases from J, with 12 bases between. The CDR3 is CASRWQSSSYEQYF. In DNA, the CDR3 is TGTGCCAGCAGATGGCAGTCCAGCTCCTACGAGCAGTACTTC.

The chain links TRBV7-3 to TRBJ2-1; 7 nucleotides agree with TRBD2. Germline CDR1 reads SGHTA; CDR2 reads FQGTGA. The CDR3 covers 15 residues. J gave up 0 bases and V 5 bases, and 4 bases lay outside the gene matches. CDR3 nucleotides: TGTGCCAGCAGCCTCGAGCGGGGCTCCTACAATGAGCAGTTCTTC. This sequence encodes CASSLERGSYNEQFF.

The genes are TRBV6-5 and TRBJ1-2; D gene uncertain. Between the trimmed V and J ends, which lost 5 bases and 5 bases, there was a span of 18 bases. The germline V gene encodes CDR1 MNHEY and CDR2 SVGAGI. This CDR3 spans 15 amino acids. The CDR3 sequence: CASSPTLGVGYGYTF. Written as DNA, the CDR3 is TGTGCCAGCAGTCCCACCTTGGGAGTAGGGTATGGCTACACCTTC.

V is TRBV4-1 and J is TRBJ2-1; 8 bases map to TRBD1. The J segment lost 12 bases and the V segment lost 1 base, leaving 5 bases of the junction unmatched. There are 13 residues in the CDR3. CDR1 MGHRA and CDR2 YSYEKL come from the germline V gene. As DNA, the CDR3 is TGCGCCAGCAGCCAAGGGCAGGGGGCTGCGCAGTTCTTC. It yields the protein CASSQGQGAAQFF.

V is TRBV27 and J is TRBJ2-3; TRBD1 matches 7 bases. After removal of 6 bases from V and 1 base from J, the junction contained 7 bases not matched to a gene. Germline CDR1 MNHEY, CDR2 SMNVEV (reference sequence). This CDR3 contains 15 residues. The CDR3 coding sequence is TGTGCCAGCAGCCACGGGACAGAACGCACAGATACGCAGTATTTT. Amino acid sequence: CASSHGTERTDTQYF.

J is TRBJ2-7 and V is TRBV28; 11 nucleotides align to TRBD2. The V gene end was trimmed by 2 bases and the J gene end by 2 bases; junction bases not matched to a gene: 8. Germline V gives CDR1 MDHEN, CDR2 SYDVKM. The CDR3 runs 17 residues. CDR3 sequence: CASSLPGLAGIPYEQYF. CDR3 bases: TGTGCCAGCAGTTTACCCGGACTAGCGGGCATTCCCTACGAGCAGTACTTC.

In DNA, the CDR3 is TGTGCCAGCAGCCTACGACTAAGCCCGGACAATGAGCAGTTCTTC. This gives the protein CASSLRLSPDNEQFF. The J gene is TRBJ2-1, the V gene TRBV7-9, with D possibly TRBD2 on 5 matching bases. The CDR3 contains 15 residues. The V gene lost 5 bases and the J gene lost 5 bases, with 16 bases spanning the gap. The germline gives CDR1 SEHNR, CDR2 FQNEAQ (reference sequence).

J is TRBJ2-5 and V is TRBV7-9; D is undetermined. Per germline, CDR1 SEHNR and CDR2 FQNEAQ (reference sequence). The CDR3 sequence is 12 residues long. Trimming shortened V by 6 bases and J by 5 bases, and 10 bases separated the two germline ends. Here the CDR3 reads CASRLVGETQYF. CDR3 coding DNA: TGTGCCAGCAGACTCGTCGGGGAGACCCAGTACTTC.

This chain uses TRBV5-1 with TRBJ2-1; tentatively, D is TRBD2 (6 bases). Between the trimmed V and J ends, which lost 2 bases and 5 bases, there was a span of 17 bases. Germline lookup yields CDR1 SGHRS and CDR2 YFSETQ. CDR3 size: 16 residues. CDR3: CASSFTSTVRDNEQFF. The CDR3 DNA reads TGCGCCAGCAGCTTCACTAGCACCGTTAGGGACAATGAGCAGTTCTTC.

The table lists this clone with a count of one. V and J are TRBV9 and TRBJ2-3; 10 bases line up with TRBD2. Germline loops: CDR1 SGDLS, CDR2 YYNGEE. The J segment lost 5 bases and the V segment lost 4 bases, leaving 10 bases of the junction unmatched. CDR3 length: 16 residues. The CDR3: CASSLQAGGKGDTQYF. The CDR3, as DNA: TGTGCCAGCAGCCTCCAAGCGGGGGGGAAGGGAGATACGCAGTATTTT.

This clone appeared a single time. The CDR3 DNA follows: TGTGCCAGCAGTTACTGGCAGGGGGCGGGTGGCTACACCTTC. Its translation: CASSYWQGAGGYTF. The chain joins TRBV6-6 to TRBJ1-2; 8 bases line up with TRBD1. The CDR3 spans 14 residues. The germline CDR1 and CDR2 sequences are MNHNY and SVGAGI (reference sequence). V trimming: 1 base; J trimming: 7 bases; junction bases outside the gene matches: 5.

The V gene is TRBV28, the J gene TRBJ1-6, with D perhaps TRBD1 (5 bases). CDR1 MDHEN and CDR2 SYDVKM come from the germline V gene. The CDR3 loop spans 12 amino acids. V was cut by 7 bases and J by 7 bases, with 8 bases left in between. CDR3 in DNA: TGTGCCAGCATTGGGGGGAATTCACCCCTCCACTTT. It translates to CASIGGNSPLHF.

In its sample, this clone was seen a few times. This chain joins TRBV28 and TRBJ2-1; the D gene is possibly TRBD2 (6 bases). The germline V and J ends were trimmed by 8 bases and 0 bases, with 14 bases remaining between them. This CDR3 has 15 residues. The germline V gene has CDR1 MDHEN and CDR2 SYDVKM. CDR3 DNA sequence: TGTGCCAGCGTAACCGGGACTGGCTCCTACAATGAGCAGTTCTTC. Protein product: CASVTGTGSYNEQFF. The entire variable domain, with the rest obtained from reference TRBV28 and TRBJ2-1, is as follows: DVKVTQSSRYLVKRTGEKVFLECVQDMDHENMFWYRQDPGLGLRLIYFSYDVKMKEKGDIPEGYSVSREKKERFSLILESASTNQTSMYLCASVTGTGSYNEQFFGPGTRLTVL.

A few counts support this clone. The rearrangement uses TRBV2 and TRBJ1-1; 9 bases fit TRBD1. The CDR3 has 14 residues. Germline CDR1 SNHLY, CDR2 FYNNEI. J was trimmed by 8 bases and V by 0 bases; bases with no gene match: 4. The CDR3 bases are TGTGCCAGCAGTGAAGCGAGACAGGGGGTCGAAGCTTTCTTT. Translating it yields CASSEARQGVEAFF. The whole variable domain, filled in from reference TRBV2 and TRBJ1-1, reads EPEVTQTPSHQVTQMGQEVILRCVPISNHLYFYWYRQILGQKVEFLVSFYNNEISEKSEIFDDQFSVERPDGSNFTLKIRSTKLEDSAMYFCASSEARQGVEAFFGQGTRLTVV.

CDR3 sequence reads: CASSRDGGLGTEAFF. In DNA, the CDR3 is TGTGCCAGTAGCCGGGATGGAGGGCTGGGCACTGAAGCTTTCTTT. The chain uses TRBV19 and TRBJ1-1; D gene uncertain. The germline V gene encodes CDR1 LNHDA and CDR2 SQIVND (reference sequence). This CDR3 is built from 15 residues. Trimming took 6 bases from V and 4 from J, leaving 18 bases between them.